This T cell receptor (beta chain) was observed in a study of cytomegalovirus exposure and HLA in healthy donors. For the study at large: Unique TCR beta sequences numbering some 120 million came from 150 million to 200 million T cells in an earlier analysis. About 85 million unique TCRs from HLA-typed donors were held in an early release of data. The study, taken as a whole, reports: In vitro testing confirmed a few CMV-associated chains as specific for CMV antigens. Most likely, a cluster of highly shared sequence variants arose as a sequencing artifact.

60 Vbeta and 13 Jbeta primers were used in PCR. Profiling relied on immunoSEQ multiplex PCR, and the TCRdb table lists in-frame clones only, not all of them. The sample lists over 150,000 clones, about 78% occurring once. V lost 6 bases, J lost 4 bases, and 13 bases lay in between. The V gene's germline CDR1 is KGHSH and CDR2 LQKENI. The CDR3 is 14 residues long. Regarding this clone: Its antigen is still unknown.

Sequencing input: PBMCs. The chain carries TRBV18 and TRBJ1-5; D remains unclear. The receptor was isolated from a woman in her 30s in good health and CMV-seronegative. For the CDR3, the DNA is TGTGCCAGCTCGACCAGTGGCAGGAATCAGCCCCAGCATTTT. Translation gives CASSTSGRNQPQHF.